The entry that follows covers one T cell receptor (beta chain) sequence. Its target is not known. A J-beta primer mix and a sample-barcoded 5' primer were used in a second PCR of roughly 6 to 11 cycles. Every cDNA was tagged by a template-switch adaptor with 12 random nucleotides. TCRdb reprocessed the 5' RACE reads via MiXCR and lists one record per CDR3 protein. The repertoire holds approximately 940,000 distinct CDR3 sequences, about 48% seen once, with around 15% in the top ten. These data originate in a study of blood T cells in healthy people across ages. Study-wide context: About one barcoded beta molecule per two T cells was captured by template switching.

Germline values: CDR1 SGDLS, CDR2 YYNGEE. The V gene end was trimmed by 3 bases and the J gene end by 0 bases; junction bases not matched to a gene: 9. The CDR3 is 18 amino acids. General study points: TCR beta diversity per million T cells fell roughly linearly with age.

The sequenced sample consisted of blood. This sequence joins TRBV9 and TRBJ2-7; 13 bases match TRBD2. The source of this sequence is a man aged 30-40 years in good health. CDR3 protein: CASSAVPGLAGSSYEQYF. DNA of the CDR3: TGTGCCAGCAGCGCCGTCCCGGGACTAGCGGGGAGCTCCTACGAGCAGTACTTC.